Listed below are T cell receptor beta chains from one sample, sequenced in a study of patients and donors after allogeneic stem cell transplantation. From the RT-PCR reads, TCRdb called clonotypes with MiXCR, one entry per CDR3 protein. The sample has 410,000 or so distinct CDR3 sequences, roughly 17% seen once; the top ten hold less than 8%. The source material was blood, either unsorted or a sorted T cell fraction (not recorded which). These receptors all stem from a human donor who was either an allogeneic HSCT recipient or a stem cell or donor lymphocyte infusion donor (not recorded which). It is not recorded whose cells these are; they may come from a transplant donor. CDR3s include the opening cysteine and the closing phenylalanine or tryptophan. Fields, in order: V gene, D gene, clone size, J gene, CDR3 protein, CDR3 DNA. The D gene is left open where the match is weak. Part of the rows lack a size; the others show once, few, many or a class for expanded clones.

>TRBV20-1|.|few|TRBJ2-7
CSAPGVHEQYF
TGCAGTGCTCCAGGGGTGCACGAGCAGTACTTC
>TRBV18|TRBD1|few|TRBJ2-3
CASSEMTGFADTQYF
TGTGCCAGCTCCGAGATGACAGGGTTCGCAGATACGCAGTATTTT
>TRBV5-6|.|.|TRBJ2-7
CASNDGRLNEQYF
TGTGCCAGCAACGACGGCAGGTTAAACGAGCAGTACTTC
>TRBV12-3/TRBV12-4|TRBD1|.|TRBJ1-5
CASSFDREDQPQHF
TGTGCCAGCAGTTTCGACAGGGAGGATCAGCCCCAGCATTTT
>TRBV12-3/TRBV12-4|.|few|TRBJ1-1
CASSLGPAGTEAFF
TGTGCCAGCAGTTTAGGCCCCGCAGGCACTGAAGCTTTCTTT
>TRBV5-1|TRBD2|many|TRBJ2-3
CASSLELAGSTDTQYF
TGCGCCAGCAGCTTGGAACTAGCGGGGAGCACAGATACGCAGTATTTT
>TRBV5-1|.|few|TRBJ1-2
CASSLGLSARNGYTF
TGCGCCAGCAGCTTGGGGCTTTCGGCGAGGAATGGCTACACCTTC
>TRBV9|TRBD2|.|TRBJ2-3
CASSVASGSDTQYF
TGTGCCAGCAGCGTAGCCAGCGGGAGTGATACGCAGTATTTT
>TRBV5-1|.|.|TRBJ1-6
CASSSVSSRSSPLHF
TGCGCCAGCAGCAGTGTAAGCAGTAGGAGTTCACCCCTCCACTTT
>TRBV12-3/TRBV12-4|.|.|TRBJ2-6
CASRVSSGANVLTF
TGTGCCAGCAGGGTTAGCTCTGGGGCCAACGTCCTGACTTTC
>TRBV7-9|.|.|TRBJ2-3
CASSPLAGGDPDTQYF
TGTGCCAGCAGCCCCCTAGCCGGGGGCGATCCAGATACGCAGTATTTT
>TRBV25-1|.|once|TRBJ2-2
CASSRPEWGGNTGELFF
TGTGCCAGCAGTAGACCCGAGTGGGGCGGGAACACCGGGGAGCTGTTTTTT
>TRBV3-1|.|.|TRBJ2-7
CASSQDISASSYEQYF
TGTGCCAGCAGCCAAGATATAAGCGCCAGCTCCTACGAGCAGTACTTC
>TRBV5-1|.|.|TRBJ1-1
CASSLAEGGRTEAFF
TGCGCCAGCAGCTTGGCCGAGGGTGGTCGCACTGAAGCTTTCTTT
>TRBV4-3|TRBD1|many|TRBJ2-7
CASSPGQGIDEQYF
TGCGCCAGCAGTCCGGGACAGGGTATCGACGAGCAGTACTTC
>TRBV6-6|TRBD1|few|TRBJ1-5
CASSYKQGGPQHF
TGTGCCAGCAGTTATAAACAGGGGGGGCCCCAGCATTTT
>TRBV4-3|.|.|TRBJ1-5
CASSQETRGGNQPQHF
TGCGCCAGCAGCCAAGAGACTCGGGGTGGCAATCAGCCCCAGCATTTT
>TRBV9|.|few|TRBJ2-3
CASSVGGGLTDTQYF
TGTGCCAGCAGCGTCGGAGGAGGGCTCACAGATACGCAGTATTTT
>TRBV6-1|TRBD1|few|TRBJ2-2
CASSPHLLGQGPGELFF
TGTGCCAGCAGCCCACACCTCTTAGGACAGGGTCCCGGGGAGCTGTTTTTT
>TRBV30|TRBD1|few|TRBJ1-2
CAWSPGQGTYGYTF
TGTGCCTGGAGTCCGGGACAGGGTACCTATGGCTACACCTTC
>TRBV7-2|.|few|TRBJ2-7
CASSEWATYEQYF
TGTGCCAGCAGCGAGTGGGCGACGTACGAGCAGTACTTC
>TRBV9|.|few|TRBJ1-2
CASSVGGVETNYGYTF
TGTGCCAGCAGCGTAGGAGGGGTAGAGACTAACTATGGCTACACCTTC
>TRBV11-1|.|.|TRBJ1-1
CASSLRGFRVSENTEAFF
TGTGCCAGCAGCTTAAGAGGGTTCAGGGTGAGCGAGAACACTGAAGCTTTCTTT
>TRBV7-3|.|.|TRBJ2-5
CASSRELGPIFQETQYF
TGTGCCAGCAGCCGCGAATTAGGACCAATCTTCCAAGAGACCCAGTACTTC